This T cell receptor (beta chain) is drawn from a study of siplizumab effects on memory and regulatory T cells. TCRdb's table, derived via immunoSEQ multiplex PCR, lists solely in-frame clones and lacks some. The data contain some 65,000 clones, about 87% of them singletons. Looked up from germline, CDR1 is GTSNPN and CDR2 is SVGIG (reference sequence). This CDR3 comprises 12 residues. Trimming took 2 bases from V and 14 from J, leaving 16 bases between them. The specimen was Tregs sorted from blood. The V gene is TRBV30, the J gene TRBJ2-1; no clear D gene. This receptor was obtained from a human donor in good health. The DNA for the CDR3 is TGTGCCTGGAGTTCCTGGGATGCTCGGAAGTTCTTC. Amino acid sequence: CAWSSWDARKFF.